The following is a TCR beta chain sequence with its context. The data are from a study of blood T cell repertoires in COVID-19. Study background: From the United States, Italy and Spain came samples of acute and convalescent COVID-19. PBMCs, B-cell-depleted T cells, or T cells provided the cDNA or gDNA that made up the material.

The CDR3 extends over 16 amino acids. Germline CDR1 and CDR2: SNHLY and FYNNEI. The V segment lost 0 bases and the J segment 5 bases; nucleotides outside the gene matches: 4. Authors' data handling: Estimated nucleated cell counts came from reference gene primer amplification. Only in-frame clones appear in the TCRdb table, and some are missing; sequencing was by immunoSEQ multiplex PCR. The DNA gave D and trimming, while V, J and clone size come from that table. The sample has under 200,000 clones, 88% seen once. V gene TRBV2 combines with J gene TRBJ1-4, with 9 bases matching TRBD1. This receptor was obtained from a woman aged 45-65 years who had recovered from COVID-19. Sequencing was carried out using PBMCs or T cells enriched from blood (not recorded which). The CDR3 region has the DNA TGTGCCAGCAGTGAAGCCGGTGGACAGGGGAATGAAAAACTGTTTTTT. Protein: CASSEAGGQGNEKLFF. Supplemented by reference TRBV2 and TRBJ1-4, the full variable domain reads EPEVTQTPSHQVTQMGQEVILRCVPISNHLYFYWYRQILGQKVEFLVSFYNNEISEKSEIFDDQFSVERPDGSNFTLKIRSTKLEDSAMYFCASSEAGGQGNEKLFFGSGTQLSVL.